This TCR beta chain is from a study of blood T cell repertoires in COVID-19. Whole-study context: Sources were T cells, B-cell-depleted T cells, or PBMCs; the material itself was cDNA or gDNA.

This clone was seen just once. Original analysis: The authors estimated nucleated cell counts from reference gene primer amplification. The table came from immunoSEQ multiplex PCR; TCRdb's copy has only in-frame clones and leaves some out. V, J and clone size were drawn from that table, and D and trimming were deduced from the DNA. The sample lists fewer than 350,000 clones; around 87% were seen once. In germline, CDR1 is SGDLS, CDR2 YYNGEE. CDR3 size: 15 residues. V was shortened by 0 bases and J by 6 bases, with 14 bases between the two germline ends. The sequence was collected from a woman between 18 and 29 years old with acute COVID-19. The sequencing sample was made of PBMCs or T cells enriched from blood (not recorded which). The gene calls are TRBV9 and TRBJ2-3; D gene uncertain. CDR3 DNA sequence: TGTGCCAGCAGCGTAGGTCCCTTATCGAGGGATACGCAGTATTTT. It translates to CASSVGPLSRDTQYF.